This T cell receptor beta chain was sequenced in a study of cytomegalovirus exposure and HLA in healthy donors. The study, taken as a whole, reports: Highest at DRB1 and lowest at HLA-C, TCR association rates differed among HLA loci in a later analysis. Both high specificity and high sensitivity reportedly marked the classifier's diagnosis of cytomegalovirus status. TCR beta sequences numbering over 15,000 were associated with HLA alleles at 0.05 false discovery rate in a later analysis.

Per the germline V gene, CDR1 is MNHNY and CDR2 is SVGAGI (reference sequence). The CDR3 spans 11 residues. Trimming stripped 6 bases from V and 7 bases from J, with 9 bases between. Turning to this clone: Its antigen is unknown.

Primers: 60 Vbeta forward and 13 Jbeta reverse. The authors' processing: There were 80 million or so unique TCR beta chains by a later count, and around 10 million of them were shared. The protocol was immunoSEQ multiplex PCR, while the TCRdb copy is restricted to in-frame clones and leaves out a portion. V, J and clone size reflect that table, while D and trimming were determined from the DNA. The data show around 150,000 clones, with about four fifths seen just once and less than 15% held by the top ten. Material for sequencing was PBMCs. The gene calls are TRBV6-6 and TRBJ1-1, with TRBD1 as a possible D gene (5 bases). The receptor comes from a woman aged 50 to 65 in good health and CMV-seronegative. The CDR3 sequence is CASSDDSEAFF. For the CDR3, the DNA is TGTGCCAGCAGCGACGACAGTGAAGCTTTCTTT.